The 2 T cell receptor beta chains reported below all come from one sample, sequenced in a study of shared clonotypes between healthy human individuals. The repertoire was sequenced with immunoSEQ multiplex PCR; TCRdb's copy has only in-frame clones and lacks some. The sample includes over a million clones, around 76% of them seen just once. The sequenced sample was memory CD4+ T cells sorted from blood. Subset specified: CD45RA-negative fraction. These receptors were obtained from a man aged 18 to 29 in good health.

V and J are TRBV14 and TRBJ2-2; D not resolved. V was clipped by 5 bases and J by 0 bases, with 7 bases between them. CDR1 is SGHDN, CDR2 FVKESK, per germline. The CDR3 covers 14 residues. The CDR3 region is CASSAGANTGELFF. CDR3 nucleotide sequence: TGTGCCAGCAGCGCAGGCGCGAACACCGGGGAGCTGTTTTTT.

The V gene is TRBV2, the J gene TRBJ1-2, with D unresolved. This CDR3 has 13 residues. V dropped 4 bases and J dropped 8 bases, with 14 bases sitting between them. CDR1 SNHLY and CDR2 FYNNEI come from the germline V gene. The CDR3, as DNA: TGTGCCAGCAGTGTAGTCAGGTGGAGGGGCTACACCTTC. This codes for CASSVVRWRGYTF.